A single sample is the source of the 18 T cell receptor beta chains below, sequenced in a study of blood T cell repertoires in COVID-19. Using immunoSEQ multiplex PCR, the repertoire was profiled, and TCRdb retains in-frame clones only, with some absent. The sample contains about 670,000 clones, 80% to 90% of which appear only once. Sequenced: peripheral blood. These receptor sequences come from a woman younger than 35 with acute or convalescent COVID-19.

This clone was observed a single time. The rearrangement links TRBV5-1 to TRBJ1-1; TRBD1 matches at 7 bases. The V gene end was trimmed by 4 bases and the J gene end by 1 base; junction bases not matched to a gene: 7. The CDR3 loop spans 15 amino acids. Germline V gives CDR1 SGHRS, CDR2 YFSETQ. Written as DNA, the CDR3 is TGCGCCAGCAGCGGAACCGGGACAGCGAACACTGAAGCTTTCTTT. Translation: CASSGTGTANTEAFF.

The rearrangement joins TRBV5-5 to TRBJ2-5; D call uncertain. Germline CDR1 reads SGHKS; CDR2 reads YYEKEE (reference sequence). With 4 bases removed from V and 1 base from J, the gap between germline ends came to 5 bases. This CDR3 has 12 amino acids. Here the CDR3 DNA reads TGTGCCAGCAGCGGGCCCCAAGAGACCCAGTACTTC. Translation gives CASSGPQETQYF.

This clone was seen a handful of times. The CDR3 protein is CASSRGLMNTEAFF. The CDR3 DNA follows: TGTGCCAGCAGCCGGGGACTGATGAACACTGAAGCTTTCTTT. The chain recombines TRBV9 with TRBJ1-1; D is perhaps TRBD1 (5 bases). Trimming removed 4 bases at V and 0 bases at J, with 10 bases between. The germline gives CDR1 SGDLS, CDR2 YYNGEE. This CDR3 is built from 14 residues.

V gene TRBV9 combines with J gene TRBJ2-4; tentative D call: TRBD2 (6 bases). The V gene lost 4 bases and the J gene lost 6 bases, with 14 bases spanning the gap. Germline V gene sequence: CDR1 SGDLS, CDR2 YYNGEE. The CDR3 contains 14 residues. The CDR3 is CASSPGDHRNIQYF. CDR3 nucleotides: TGTGCCAGCAGCCCGGGGGACCACCGAAACATTCAGTACTTC. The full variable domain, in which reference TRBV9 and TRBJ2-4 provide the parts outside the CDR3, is DSGVTQTPKHLITATGQRVTLRCSPRSGDLSVYWYQQSLDQGLQFLIQYYNGEERAKGNILERFSAQQFPDLHSELNLSSLELGDSALYFCASSPGDHRNIQYFGAGTRLSVL.

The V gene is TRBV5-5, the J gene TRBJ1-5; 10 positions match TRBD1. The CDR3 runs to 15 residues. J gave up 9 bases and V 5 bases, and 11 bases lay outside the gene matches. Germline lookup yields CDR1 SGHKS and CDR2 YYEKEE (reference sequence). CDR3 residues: CASSYGTGALGPQHF. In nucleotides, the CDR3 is TGTGCCAGCAGTTATGGGACAGGGGCATTGGGGCCCCAGCATTTT.

The CDR3 nucleotides read TGCAGCGTTGTAAGGGGGGGGGCGTCAGATACGCAGTATTTT. It is translated as CSVVRGGASDTQYF. J is TRBJ2-3 and V is TRBV29-1; perhaps TRBD2 as D (7 bases). V dropped 4 bases and J dropped 4 bases, with 15 bases sitting between them. Germline V gene lookup returns CDR1 SQVTM and CDR2 ANQGSEA. The CDR3 runs to 14 residues.

The CDR3 sequence is CAWSVGDRAQETQYF. Written as DNA, the CDR3 is TGTGCCTGGAGTGTAGGGGACAGGGCGCAAGAGACCCAGTACTTC. The rearrangement joins TRBV30 to TRBJ2-5; 9 nucleotides agree with TRBD1. The junction had 4 bases not matched to a gene; V was cut back by 0 bases and J by 2 bases. The germline gives CDR1 GTSNPN, CDR2 SVGIG (reference sequence). The CDR3 sequence is 15 residues long.

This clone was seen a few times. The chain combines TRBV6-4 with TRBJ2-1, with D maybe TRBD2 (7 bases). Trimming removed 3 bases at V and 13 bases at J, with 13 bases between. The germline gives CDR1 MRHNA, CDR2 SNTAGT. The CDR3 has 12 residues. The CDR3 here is CASSEGEGQQFF. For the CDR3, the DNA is TGTGCCAGCAGTGAGGGGGAGGGACAACAGTTCTTC.

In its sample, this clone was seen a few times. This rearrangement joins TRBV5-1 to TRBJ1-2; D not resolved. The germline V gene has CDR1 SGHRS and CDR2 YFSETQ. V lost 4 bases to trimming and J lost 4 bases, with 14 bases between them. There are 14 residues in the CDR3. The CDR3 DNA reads TGCGCCAGCAGCCCGGATTTAGGAGGCTATGGCTACACCTTC. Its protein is CASSPDLGGYGYTF.

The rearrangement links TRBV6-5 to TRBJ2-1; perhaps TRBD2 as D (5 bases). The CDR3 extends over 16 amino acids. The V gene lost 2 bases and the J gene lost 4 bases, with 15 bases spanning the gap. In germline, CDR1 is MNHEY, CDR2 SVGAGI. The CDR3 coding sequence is TGTGCCAGCAGTTACGAGCCGGGAAGTGTGTACAATGAGCAGTTCTTC. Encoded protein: CASSYEPGSVYNEQFF.

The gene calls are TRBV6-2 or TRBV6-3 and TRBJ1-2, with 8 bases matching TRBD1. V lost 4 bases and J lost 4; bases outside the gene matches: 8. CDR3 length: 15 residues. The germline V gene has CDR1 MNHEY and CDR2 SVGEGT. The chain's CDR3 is CASSSSRGTGYGYTF. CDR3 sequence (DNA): TGTGCCAGCAGTTCGTCCCGGGGGACAGGCTATGGCTACACCTTC.

The CDR3 region is CATSHRRLGHSRGGNEQFF. The DNA of the CDR3 is TGTGCCACCAGCCATCGACGATTGGGACACTCCCGCGGGGGGAATGAGCAGTTCTTC. The chain uses TRBV15 and TRBJ2-1, with TRBD2 matching 8 bases. The CDR3 consists of 19 residues. Germline V gene sequence: CDR1 LNHNV, CDR2 YYDKDF (reference sequence). V gave up 5 bases and J gave up 7 bases; unmatched junction bases: 22. The whole variable domain, filled in from reference TRBV15 and TRBJ2-1, reads DAMVIQNPRYQVTQFGKPVTLSCSQTLNHNVMYWYQQKSSQAPKLLFHYYDKDFNNEADTPDNFQSRRPNTSFCFLDIRSPGLGDTAMYLCATSHRRLGHSRGGNEQFFGPGTRLTVL.

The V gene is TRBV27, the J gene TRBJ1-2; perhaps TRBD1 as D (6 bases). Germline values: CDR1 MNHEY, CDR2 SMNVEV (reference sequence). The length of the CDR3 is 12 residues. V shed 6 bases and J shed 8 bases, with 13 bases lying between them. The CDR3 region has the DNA TGTGCCAGCAGAGAAGGGGGTTCAGGCTACACCTTC. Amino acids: CASREGGSGYTF.

As DNA, the CDR3 is TGTGCCAGCAGCCCCCGGGATTTTCGAGGGGGGCAGTATTTT. Its protein product is CASSPRDFRGGQYF. The chain carries TRBV14 and TRBJ2-3; D is perhaps TRBD1 (6 bases). This CDR3 has 14 residues. With 4 bases removed from V and 11 bases from J, the gap between germline ends came to 19 bases. Germline V gene lookup returns CDR1 SGHDN and CDR2 FVKESK.

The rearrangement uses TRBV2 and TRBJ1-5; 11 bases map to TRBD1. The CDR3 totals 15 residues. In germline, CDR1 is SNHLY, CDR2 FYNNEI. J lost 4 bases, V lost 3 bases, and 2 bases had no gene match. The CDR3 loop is CASSEGTGGNQPQHF. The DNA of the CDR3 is TGTGCCAGCAGTGAGGGGACAGGGGGAAATCAGCCCCAGCATTTT.

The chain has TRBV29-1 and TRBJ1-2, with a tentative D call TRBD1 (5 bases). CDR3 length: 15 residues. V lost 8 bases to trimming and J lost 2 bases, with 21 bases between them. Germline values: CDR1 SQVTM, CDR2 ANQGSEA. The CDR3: CSKRDGPGRNYGYTF. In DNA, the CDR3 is TGCAGCAAACGTGATGGCCCAGGGAGGAACTATGGCTACACCTTC.

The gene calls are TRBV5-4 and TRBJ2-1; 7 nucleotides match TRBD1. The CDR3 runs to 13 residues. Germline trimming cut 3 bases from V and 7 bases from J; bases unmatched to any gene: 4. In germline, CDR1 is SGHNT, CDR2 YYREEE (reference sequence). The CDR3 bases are TGTGCCAGCAGCTCAGGGGGTTCGAATGAGCAGTTCTTC. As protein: CASSSGGSNEQFF.

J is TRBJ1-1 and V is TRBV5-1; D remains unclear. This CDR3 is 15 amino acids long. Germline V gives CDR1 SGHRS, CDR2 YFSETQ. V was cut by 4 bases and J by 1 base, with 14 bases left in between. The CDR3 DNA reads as TGCGCCAGCAGCGGACTACTACACGGGAACACTGAAGCTTTCTTT. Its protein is CASSGLLHGNTEAFF.